The following is a T cell receptor (beta chain) sequence with its context. What it binds is not known. Assay used: immunoSEQ multiplex PCR; TCRdb lists only in-frame clones, some missing. The sample lists around 99,000 clones; around nine tenths were seen once. The source of the sample is a study of T cell responses to AZD1222 COVID-19 vaccine. This CDR3 has 14 amino acids. Per germline, CDR1 SGHRS and CDR2 YFSETQ. Trimming shortened V by 0 bases and J by 1 base, and 6 bases separated the two germline ends. The study, taken as a whole, reports: The study sampled repertoires only after the peak T cell response. Reports say nearly half of spike-specific TCRs go after unmutated variant regions.

This TCR was sampled from an adult in good health. This material consisted of peripheral blood, taken on day 0 of AZD1222 vaccination. The rearrangement joins TRBV5-1 to TRBJ2-3, with a possible D match to TRBD1 (6 bases). CDR3 bases: TGCGCCAGCAGCTTGGACAGGGGCACAGATACGCAGTATTTT. It translates to CASSLDRGTDTQYF.